This T cell receptor beta chain was captured by sequencing in a study of blood T cell repertoires in COVID-19. At the level of the study: Sample material is recorded as cDNA or gDNA derived from T cells, B-cell-depleted T cells, or PBMCs.

V was clipped by 1 base and J by 3 bases, with 13 bases between them. Germline CDR1 LGHDT, CDR2 YNNKEL (reference sequence). The CDR3 sequence is 15 residues long. Profiling relied on immunoSEQ multiplex PCR, and the TCRdb table lists in-frame clones only, not all of them. The table includes fewer than 350,000 clones, approximately 86% detected once. This clone was seen only once. V gene TRBV3-1 (or the pseudogene TRBV3-2) combines with J gene TRBJ2-7; D is perhaps TRBD1 (6 bases). This TCR was recovered from a man younger than 35 with active or convalescent COVID-19. Source material: peripheral blood. CDR3 sequence (DNA): TGTGCCAGCAGCCAAGGACAGGAGCCCTACTACGAGCAGTACTTC. Its protein product is CASSQGQEPYYEQYF.